This TCR beta chain was sequenced in a study of cytomegalovirus exposure and HLA in healthy donors. Vbeta (60) and Jbeta (13) primers were used in the PCR. Measured with immunoSEQ multiplex PCR; TCRdb has only the in-frame clones, and not every one. The repertoire consists of approximately 170,000 clones, with 81% occurring once and the leading ten covering 1% to 1.5%. Study-wide results and caveats: A later analysis linked a missense variant in DCLRE1C to the trimming of TCR beta V and J genes. Excluded: some indistinguishable V segments such as TRBV6-2 and TRBV6-3. Compared with the roughly 700-donor mean, an Asian-associated ancestry cluster reportedly had fewer N-insertions, according to a later analysis.

With respect to this clone: The antigen is not known.

The V gene's germline CDR1 is SGHRS and CDR2 YFSETQ. The CDR3 is made up of 18 amino acids. Unmatched junction bases numbered 15, after V lost 0 bases and J lost 6 bases. The source material was PBMCs. The chain has TRBV5-1 and TRBJ2-1; 7 nucleotides align to TRBD2. The receptor was isolated from a middle-aged man in good health and CMV-seropositive. The CDR3, as DNA: TGCGCCAGCAGCTTGGGGGCCTCAACGGGGGGACGCAGCAATGAGCAGTTCTTC. It translates to CASSLGASTGGRSNEQFF.